The present TCR beta chain was sequenced within a study of metastatic and nonmetastatic thyroid tumors. Study at large: Blood and tumor or nodule tissue repertoires from malignant and benign thyroid patients were compared. Findings of the study overall: Reported TCR beta diversity, measured in blood and tumor, was significantly higher for malignant thyroid tumors than for benign nodules.

Comment on this clone: Its specificity is not known.

The V gene's germline CDR1 is SGHDN and CDR2 FVKESK. V dropped 2 bases and J dropped 8; count of bases not matched to a gene: 6. The CDR3 is 14 amino acids. Patients underwent thyroid surgery, and none had received any treatment before it. As processed by the authors: The distant-metastasis classifier for papillary thyroid cancer was built from CDR3 differences across clinicopathological groups. TCRdb called clones again from the PCR reads with MiXCR. TCRdb, rather than the study authors, made the V and J calls. The sample has 30,000 to 45,000 clones; roughly half are singletons. This TCR came from a male donor with papillary thyroid cancer or a benign thyroid nodule (not recorded which). Some clones in this sample may be carry-over from other donors' samples. Material for sequencing was tumor tissue. V and J are TRBV14 and TRBJ1-2, with 9 bases fitting TRBD1. The CDR3 sequence: CASSQRPDRGGYTF. CDR3 nucleotides: TGTGCCAGCAGCCAAAGACCGGACAGGGGCGGCTACACCTTC.